This T cell receptor (beta chain) was captured by sequencing in a study of glioma-infiltrating T cells after dendritic cell vaccination. Study information: Samples are from glioblastoma patients in Phase I and II dendritic cell vaccine trials. The vaccine used monocyte-derived dendritic cells pulsed overnight with autologous tumor lysate. Notes on the study in general: Only a small number of patients had complete blood and tumor samples.

From germline, CDR1 is SEHNR and CDR2 FQNEAQ (reference sequence). This CDR3 spans 14 amino acids. This clone was counted a single time. Its antigen remains unidentified. A read error may produce the germline difference seen at one junction end. The time point: after dendritic cell vaccination, including at tumor progression/relapse. Amplification used 60 V beta primers and 13 J beta primers. Repertoires were generated with immunoSEQ multiplex PCR, while TCRdb's copy carries only in-frame clones and drops some. The profile shows tens of thousands of clones, over 75% of them singletons. The sample in question was blood, obtained after dendritic cell vaccination. This sequence was found in a human donor with glioblastoma. This sequence joins TRBV7-9 and TRBJ1-2, with 7 nucleotides matching TRBD1. The CDR3 region is CASTLTDRSYGYTF. The CDR3 DNA sequence: TGTGCCAGCACCTTAACGGACAGGAGCTATGGCTACACCTTC.